A selection of T cell receptor beta chains follows, all from one sample in a study of cytomegalovirus exposure and HLA in healthy donors. The repertoire was sequenced with immunoSEQ multiplex PCR; TCRdb's copy has only in-frame clones and lacks some. This table has roughly 100,000 clones, approximately 86% appearing once. The source material was PBMCs. These receptors came from a man between 18 and 35 years old in good health and CMV-seronegative. CDR3s include the opening cysteine and the closing phenylalanine or tryptophan. The D gene is left open where the match is weak. Clone size is given for some rows only: seen once, a few or many times, or a class if the clone is expanded.

>TRBV25-1|NA|NA|TRBJ2-2
CASSEYIGGFGAGELFF
NA
>TRBV4-3|NA|TRBD2|TRBJ2-1
CASSELAGVGEQFF
TGCGCCAGCAGCGAACTAGCGGGAGTAGGAGAGCAGTTCTTC
>TRBV11-3|NA|NA|TRBJ2-1
CASSLDGDRAEQFF
TGTGCCAGCAGCTTAGACGGGGATAGGGCTGAGCAGTTCTTC
>TRBV21-1|NA|NA|TRBJ2-1
CASSKEVTKRGPGGNEQFF
TGTGCCAGCAGCAAAGAAGTGACTAAGAGAGGTCCGGGTGGGAATGAGCAGTTCTTC
>TRBV14|once|TRBD2|TRBJ2-5
CASSQLAGGRETQYF
TGTGCCAGCAGCCAGTTAGCGGGAGGACGGGAGACCCAGTACTTC
>TRBV9|NA|NA|TRBJ2-7
CASSAGSSYEQYF
TGTGCCAGCAGCGCGGGGAGCTCCTACGAGCAGTACTTC
>TRBV7-9|once|NA|TRBJ2-7
CASSSPPRYEQYF
TGTGCCAGCAGCTCCCCCCCCCGCTACGAGCAGTACTTC
>TRBV15|NA|TRBD2|TRBJ2-7
CATSPTGGRSYEQYF
TGTGCCACCAGCCCGACGGGAGGACGCTCCTACGAGCAGTACTTC
>TRBV19|NA|NA|TRBJ1-5
CASSPLVPSLTGPQHF
TGTGCCAGTAGTCCCCTCGTCCCGAGCCTTACGGGGCCCCAGCATTTT
>TRBV15|NA|TRBD1|TRBJ2-5
CATSWDRDRVETQYF
TGTGCCACCAGCTGGGACCGGGACAGGGTAGAGACCCAGTACTTC
>TRBV27|NA|NA|TRBJ2-7
CASSPPPGSGHEQYF
TGTGCCAGCAGTCCCCCTCCAGGGTCGGGCCACGAGCAGTACTTC
>TRBV27|NA|TRBD2|TRBJ2-3
CASSFSGLGGRRDTQYF
TGTGCCAGCAGTTTTAGTGGGTTGGGCGGGAGGCGAGATACGCAGTATTTT
>TRBV5-1|NA|TRBD1|TRBJ1-5
CASSPQGSNQPQHF
TGCGCCAGCAGTCCACAGGGGAGCAATCAGCCCCAGCATTTT
>TRBV7-7|NA|TRBD2|TRBJ2-5
CASSSIAGGRETQYF
TGTGCCAGCAGCTCGATAGCGGGAGGCCGAGAGACCCAGTACTTC
>TRBV9|NA|TRBD2|TRBJ2-7
CASSQGLAGLSYEQYF
TGTGCCAGCAGCCAGGGACTAGCGGGGCTCTCCTACGAGCAGTACTTC
>TRBV4-1|NA|NA|TRBJ1-2
CASSQEVDRNYGYTF
TGCGCCAGCAGCCAAGAAGTGGACAGAAACTATGGCTACACCTTC
>TRBV30|NA|NA|TRBJ1-4
CAWNRGAEKLFF
TGTGCCTGGAACCGGGGGGCCGAAAAACTGTTTTTT
>TRBV29-1|NA|TRBD2|TRBJ2-7
CSVTSGTYEQYF
TGCAGCGTGACTAGCGGGACCTACGAGCAGTACTTC
>TRBV7-3|NA|NA|TRBJ2-5
CASSRRTEETQYF
TGTGCCAGCAGCCGACGGACAGAAGAGACCCAGTACTTC
>TRBV7-9|NA|TRBD2|TRBJ2-7
CASSGFGGGSTHEQYF
TGTGCCAGCAGCGGGTTCGGCGGCGGGAGCACCCACGAGCAGTACTTC
>TRBV9|NA|NA|TRBJ2-3
CASTASSLRGESDTQYF
TGTGCCAGCACCGCATCGAGCCTCCGAGGAGAATCAGATACGCAGTATTTT
>TRBV4-3|NA|NA|TRBJ2-6
CASSLIQLSGANVLTF
TGCGCCAGCAGCCTTATACAGTTATCTGGGGCCAACGTCCTGACTTTC
>TRBV6-5|NA|NA|TRBJ1-2
CASSSSRGAYGYTF
TGTGCCAGCAGTTCCAGCCGTGGGGCCTATGGCTACACCTTC
>TRBV18|NA|NA|TRBJ2-3
CASSPEIRRGTDTQYF
TGTGCCAGCTCACCAGAGATTAGGAGGGGCACAGATACGCAGTATTTT
>TRBV4-1|NA|TRBD1|TRBJ2-7
CASTSSWGPGQGVEQYF
TGCGCCAGCACCTCATCATGGGGTCCGGGACAGGGGGTCGAGCAGTACTTC
>TRBV10-1|NA|TRBD1|TRBJ2-5
CASNHRGQETQYF
TGCGCCAGCAATCACAGGGGGCAAGAGACCCAGTACTTC
>TRBV11-3|NA|TRBD1|TRBJ2-7
CASSRERQGSGWEQYF
TGTGCCAGCAGCCGGGAAAGACAGGGGTCGGGATGGGAGCAGTACTTC
>TRBV6-1|NA|TRBD1|TRBJ1-1
CAIKTGGLNTEAFF
TGTGCCATCAAGACAGGGGGGCTGAACACTGAAGCTTTCTTT
>TRBV12-5|NA|TRBD2|TRBJ2-1
CASGPALTSVNYNEQFF
TGTGCTAGTGGTCCTGCCCTCACTAGCGTGAACTACAATGAGCAGTTCTTC
>TRBV9|NA|NA|TRBJ2-1
CASSTDGWVYEQFF
TGTGCCAGCAGCACAGATGGGTGGGTTTATGAGCAGTTCTTC
>TRBV6-4|once|TRBD2|TRBJ2-1
CASSYPGLARGNEQFF
TGTGCCAGCAGTTACCCGGGACTAGCGAGGGGAAATGAGCAGTTCTTC
>TRBV6-5|NA|NA|TRBJ1-6
CASSYREHSPLHF
TGTGCCAGCAGTTACAGGGAGCATTCACCCCTCCACTTT
>TRBV6-1|NA|TRBD2|TRBJ2-3
CASSEATSGNWPDTQYF
TGTGCCAGCAGTGAAGCGACTAGCGGCAATTGGCCAGATACGCAGTATTTT
>TRBV4-3|NA|NA|TRBJ2-5
CASSLYRDTQETQYF
TGCGCCAGCAGCCTCTACCGGGACACCCAAGAGACCCAGTACTTC
>TRBV19|NA|NA|TRBJ1-2
CASSTQDTAVYGYTF
TGTGCCAGTAGTACTCAGGACACGGCGGTCTATGGCTACACCTTC
>TRBV7-9|NA|TRBD1|TRBJ2-7
CSSSPPQGRGLSSYEQYF
TGTTCCAGCAGCCCCCCCCAGGGCAGGGGGCTATCTTCCTACGAGCAGTACTTC
>TRBV6-6|NA|NA|TRBJ2-2
CASSYDSGTGELFF
TGTGCCAGCAGTTACGATAGCGGTACCGGGGAGCTGTTTTTT
>TRBV2|NA|TRBD2|TRBJ2-7
CASSGGAGGPTYEQYF
TGTGCCAGCAGTGGGGGTGCGGGAGGACCGACCTACGAGCAGTACTTC
>TRBV7-2|NA|NA|TRBJ1-1
CASSWSGANTEAFF
TGTGCCAGCAGCTGGTCAGGGGCCAACACTGAAGCTTTCTTT
>TRBV27|NA|NA|TRBJ1-4
CASSPGLEKLFF
TGTGCCAGCAGCCCCGGACTAGAAAAACTGTTTTTT
>TRBV5-4|NA|NA|TRBJ2-1
CASSLEHEQFF
TGTGCCAGCAGCTTAGAGCATGAGCAGTTCTTC
>TRBV7-2|NA|NA|TRBJ1-2
CASSPPGAGGYTF
TGTGCCAGCAGCCCCCCCGGGGCGGGGGGCTACACCTTC
>TRBV6-5|NA|NA|TRBJ2-5
CASSYGSWETQYF
TGTGCCAGCAGTTACGGGAGTTGGGAGACCCAGTACTTC
>TRBV5-4|NA|TRBD1|TRBJ1-6
CASSLGDRGGPYNSPLHF
TGTGCCAGCAGCTTGGGGGACAGGGGAGGACCCTATAATTCACCCCTCCACTTT
>TRBV5-1|NA|TRBD1|TRBJ1-3
CASSRGQMGPGNTIYF
TGCGCCAGCAGCCGGGGACAGATGGGACCTGGAAACACCATATATTTT
>TRBV19|NA|TRBD1|TRBJ1-1
CASSIFRDRRLVMNTEAFF
TGTGCCAGTAGTATATTTCGGGACAGGCGACTTGTTATGAACACTGAAGCTTTCTTT
>TRBV7-2|NA|NA|TRBJ2-5
CASSFKGGQETQYF
TGTGCCAGCAGCTTTAAGGGAGGCCAAGAGACCCAGTACTTC
>TRBV7-3|NA|TRBD1|TRBJ2-4
CASSLFGQGVNIQYF
TGTGCCAGCAGCTTATTCGGACAGGGAGTAAACATTCAGTACTTC
>TRBV7-9|NA|TRBD2|TRBJ2-1
CASRATSGSFIYNEQFF
TGTGCCAGCAGAGCGACTAGCGGTTCGTTTATTTACAATGAGCAGTTCTTC
>TRBV19|few|TRBD1|TRBJ1-1
CASSIGTANTEAFF
TGTGCCAGTAGTATCGGGACAGCGAACACTGAAGCTTTCTTT
>TRBV4-1|NA|TRBD2|TRBJ2-1
CASSRIAGGLLDNEQFF
TGCGCCAGCAGCCGAATAGCGGGAGGGCTTTTAGACAATGAGCAGTTCTTC
>TRBV27|NA|NA|TRBJ1-1
CASSLRDPNTEAFF
TGTGCCAGCAGTTTACGAGATCCGAACACTGAAGCTTTCTTT
>TRBV19|few|TRBD1|TRBJ1-5
CASSAVDRGQGQPQHF
TGTGCCAGTAGTGCCGTGGACAGGGGGCAGGGGCAGCCCCAGCATTTT
>TRBV7-9|once|TRBD2|TRBJ2-3
CASSSLAGGTTDTQYF
TGTGCCAGCAGCTCCTTAGCGGGAGGAACCACAGATACGCAGTATTTT
>TRBV19|NA|TRBD2|TRBJ2-7
CASSATSGPYYEQYF
TGTGCCAGTAGTGCCACTAGCGGGCCTTACTACGAGCAGTACTTC
>TRBV7-2|NA|TRBD2|TRBJ2-7
CASSLAAGSYEQYF
TGTGCCAGCAGCTTAGCAGCGGGATCGTACGAGCAGTACTTC
>TRBV12-5|NA|NA|TRBJ1-5
CASGLAQDGNQPQHF
TGTGCTAGTGGTTTGGCCCAGGATGGGAATCAGCCCCAGCATTTT
>TRBV19|NA|TRBD2|TRBJ2-1
CASSSGASGRYEQFF
TGTGCCAGTAGTTCGGGGGCTAGCGGGAGGTATGAGCAGTTCTTC